The text below deals with one T cell receptor (beta chain). Its antigen is as yet unknown. The sample comes from a study of monozygotic twins with inflammatory bowel disease. General observations from the study: It was in IBD patients that TCRbeta diversity (inverse Simpson) was lower than in healthy co-twins.

CDR3 length equals 13 residues. Looked up from germline, CDR1 is SGHDT and CDR2 is YYEEEE. cDNA synthesis was performed in eight separate reactions for each sample. A 6-nucleotide sample barcode was carried by the UMIs, which template switching added. TCRdb reprocessed the 5' RACE reads and reports one entry per CDR3 protein, with no DNA. In total, the table holds around 380,000 distinct CDR3 sequences. The sequence came from a human donor with ulcerative colitis or Crohn's disease, or a healthy co-twin of an affected twin (not recorded which). Input material: blood. The chain recombines TRBV5-6 with TRBJ1-1. This CDR3 is CASSETSNTEAFF.